This TCR beta chain was retrieved from a study of cytomegalovirus exposure and HLA in healthy donors. Study context: Inside one of the first data releases sat roughly 80 million unique TCRs taken from HLA-typed donors.

The CDR3 is 21 amino acids. V lost 0 bases and J lost 1, with 24 bases in between. Germline CDR1 is MGHRA and CDR2 is YSYEKL. In the PCR, 60 Vbeta and 13 Jbeta primers were used. Here immunoSEQ multiplex PCR was the method, and the copy in TCRdb shows in-frame clones only, minus some. The sample includes roughly 130,000 clones, 70% to 85% of them seen just once. The sample comprised PBMCs. J is TRBJ1-4 and V is TRBV4-1; no clear D gene. This clonotype was obtained from a woman in her late teens or twenties in good health and CMV-seropositive. CDR3 DNA sequence: TGCGCCAGCAGCCAAGAAGCCCAGGCGGGGTTCGGGAGTGGAACTAATGAAAAACTGTTTTTT. Its protein is CASSQEAQAGFGSGTNEKLFF.